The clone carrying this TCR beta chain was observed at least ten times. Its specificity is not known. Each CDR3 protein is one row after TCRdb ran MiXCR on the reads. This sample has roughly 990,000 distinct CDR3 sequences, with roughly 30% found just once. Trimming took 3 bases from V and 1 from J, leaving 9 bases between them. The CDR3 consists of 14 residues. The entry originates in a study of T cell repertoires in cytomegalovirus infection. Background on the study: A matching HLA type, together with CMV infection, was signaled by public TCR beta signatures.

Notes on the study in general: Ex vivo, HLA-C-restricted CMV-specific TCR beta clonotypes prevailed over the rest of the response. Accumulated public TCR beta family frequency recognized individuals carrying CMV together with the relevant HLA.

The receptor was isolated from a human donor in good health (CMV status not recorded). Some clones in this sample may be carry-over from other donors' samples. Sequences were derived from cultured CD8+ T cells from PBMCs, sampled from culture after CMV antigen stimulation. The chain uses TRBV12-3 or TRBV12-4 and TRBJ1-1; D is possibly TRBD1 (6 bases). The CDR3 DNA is TGTGCCAGCAGTTTCCGGGGGCCGAACACTGAAGCTTTCTTT. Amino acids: CASSFRGPNTEAFF.